This T cell receptor (beta chain) was found in a study of cytomegalovirus exposure and HLA in healthy donors. As for the study in general: Genotyping of 400 or so donors showed that 80% to 85% belonged to the Caucasian-associated ancestry cluster.

The germline V gene has CDR1 SGHKS and CDR2 YYEKEE (reference sequence). V lost 1 base to trimming and J lost 1 base; unmatched junction nucleotides: 6. The CDR3 totals 16 residues. Primers for the PCR totalled 60 Vbeta and 13 Jbeta. Original methodology: Unique TCR beta chains totaled approximately 83 million in a later count, with some 10 million of them shared. Data came from immunoSEQ multiplex PCR; TCRdb stores just in-frame clones and leaves some out. D and trimming come from the DNA, and the V and J calls and clone size come from that table. The sample has about 100,000 clones, 76% seen once. Comment on this clone: The antigen is undetermined.

Study observations and caveats: Highest at DRB1 and lowest at HLA-C, TCR association rates differed among HLA loci in a later analysis. By a later analysis, the bulk of CMV-associated TCR beta chains appeared HLA-restricted.

The V and J genes are TRBV5-5 and TRBJ2-7, with 9 nucleotides matching TRBD1. Source material: PBMCs. The sequence came from a man aged 35 to 55 in good health and CMV-seronegative. The CDR3 DNA sequence: TGTGCCAGCAGCTTGAGGTGGGACAGGGCGTCCTACGAGCAGTACGTC. Its protein is CASSLRWDRASYEQYV.